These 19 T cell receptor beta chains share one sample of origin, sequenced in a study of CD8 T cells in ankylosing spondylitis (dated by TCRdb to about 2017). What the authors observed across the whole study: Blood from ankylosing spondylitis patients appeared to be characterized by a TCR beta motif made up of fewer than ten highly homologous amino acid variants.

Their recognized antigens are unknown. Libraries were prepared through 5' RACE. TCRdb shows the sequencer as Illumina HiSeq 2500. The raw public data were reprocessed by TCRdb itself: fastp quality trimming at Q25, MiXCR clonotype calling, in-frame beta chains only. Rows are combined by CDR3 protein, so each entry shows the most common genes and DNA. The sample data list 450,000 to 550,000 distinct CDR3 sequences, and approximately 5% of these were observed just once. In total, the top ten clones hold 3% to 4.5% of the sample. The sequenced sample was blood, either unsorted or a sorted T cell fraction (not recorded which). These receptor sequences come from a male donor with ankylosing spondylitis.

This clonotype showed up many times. This CDR3 reads CASSLEDTDTQYF. In nucleotides, the CDR3 is TGTGCCAGCAGCTTAGAGGACACAGATACGCAGTATTTT. The chain recombines TRBV7-9 with TRBJ2-3; no reliable D call. The CDR3 spans 13 residues. The V gene's germline CDR1 is SEHNR and CDR2 FQNEAQ (reference sequence). The V end was cut by 1 base, the J end by 2 bases, with 4 bases between. Full variable domain (remainder filled in from reference TRBV7-9 and TRBJ2-3): DTGVSQNPRHKITKRGQNVTFRCDPISEHNRLYWYRQTLGQGPEFLTYFQNEAQLEKSRLLSDRFSAERPKGSFSTLEIQRTEQGDSAMYLCASSLEDTDTQYFGPGTRLTVL.

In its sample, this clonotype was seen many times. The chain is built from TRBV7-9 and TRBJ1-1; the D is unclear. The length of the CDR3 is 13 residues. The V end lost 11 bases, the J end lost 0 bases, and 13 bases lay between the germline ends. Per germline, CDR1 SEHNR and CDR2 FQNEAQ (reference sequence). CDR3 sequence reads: CAGRTDMNTEAFF. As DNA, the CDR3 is TGTGCCGGTAGGACGGATATGAACACTGAAGCTTTCTTT.

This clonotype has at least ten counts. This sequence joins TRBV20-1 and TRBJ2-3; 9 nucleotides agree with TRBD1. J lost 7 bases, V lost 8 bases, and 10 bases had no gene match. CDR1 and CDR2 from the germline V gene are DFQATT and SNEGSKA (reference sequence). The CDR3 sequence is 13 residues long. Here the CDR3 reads CSTRDRDLNTQYF. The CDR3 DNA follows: TGCAGTACTCGGGACAGGGACTTGAATACGCAGTATTTT.

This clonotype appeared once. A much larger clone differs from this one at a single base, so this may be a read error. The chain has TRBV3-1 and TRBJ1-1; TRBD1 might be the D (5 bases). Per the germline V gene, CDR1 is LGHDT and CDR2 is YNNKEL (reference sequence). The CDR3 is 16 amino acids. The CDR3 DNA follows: TGTGCCAGCAGCGAATACCCCAGGGTCATGAACACTGAATCTTTCTTT. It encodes CASSEYPRVMNTESFF.

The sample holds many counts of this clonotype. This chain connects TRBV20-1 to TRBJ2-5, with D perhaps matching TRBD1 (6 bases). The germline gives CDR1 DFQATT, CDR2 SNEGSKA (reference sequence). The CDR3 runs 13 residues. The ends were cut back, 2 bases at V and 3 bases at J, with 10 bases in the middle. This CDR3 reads CSARRQGKETQYF. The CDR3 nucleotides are TGCAGTGCTAGAAGGCAGGGGAAAGAGACCCAGTACTTC.

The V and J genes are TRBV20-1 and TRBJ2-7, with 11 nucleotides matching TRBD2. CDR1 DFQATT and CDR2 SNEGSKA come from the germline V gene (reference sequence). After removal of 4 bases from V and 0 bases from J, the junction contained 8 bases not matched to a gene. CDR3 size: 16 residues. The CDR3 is CSATGTSGFSSYEQYF. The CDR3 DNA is TGCAGTGCTACTGGGACTAGCGGTTTCAGCTCCTACGAGCAGTACTTC.

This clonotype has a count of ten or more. The CDR3 DNA reads TGCAGTGCTAGAGACCGACAGCAACTCTATGGCTACACCTTC. Protein product: CSARDRQQLYGYTF. This chain joins TRBV20-1 and TRBJ1-2, with D perhaps matching TRBD1 (5 bases). Germline CDR1 and CDR2: DFQATT and SNEGSKA (reference sequence). There are 14 residues in the CDR3. Trimming took off 0 bases at V and 4 bases at J, with 12 bases between the two ends.

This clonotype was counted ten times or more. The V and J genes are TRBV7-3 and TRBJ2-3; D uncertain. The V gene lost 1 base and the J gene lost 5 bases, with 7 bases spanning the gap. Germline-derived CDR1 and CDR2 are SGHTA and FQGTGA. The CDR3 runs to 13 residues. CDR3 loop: CASSLNRGDTQYF. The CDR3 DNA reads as TGTGCCAGCAGCTTAAACCGAGGAGATACGCAGTATTTT.

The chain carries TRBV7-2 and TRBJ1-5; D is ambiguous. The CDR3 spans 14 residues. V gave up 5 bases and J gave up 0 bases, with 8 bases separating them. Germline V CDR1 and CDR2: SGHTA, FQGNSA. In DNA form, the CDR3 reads TGTGCCAGCAGCGTAAAAAATAGCAATCAGCCCCAGCATTTT. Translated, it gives CASSVKNSNQPQHF.

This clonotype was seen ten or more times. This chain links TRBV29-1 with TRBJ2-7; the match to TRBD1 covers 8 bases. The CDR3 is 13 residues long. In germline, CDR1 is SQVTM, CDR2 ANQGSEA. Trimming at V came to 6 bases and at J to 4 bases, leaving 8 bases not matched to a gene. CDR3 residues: CSVETGAGYEQYF. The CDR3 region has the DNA TGCAGCGTAGAGACAGGGGCCGGGTACGAGCAGTACTTC.

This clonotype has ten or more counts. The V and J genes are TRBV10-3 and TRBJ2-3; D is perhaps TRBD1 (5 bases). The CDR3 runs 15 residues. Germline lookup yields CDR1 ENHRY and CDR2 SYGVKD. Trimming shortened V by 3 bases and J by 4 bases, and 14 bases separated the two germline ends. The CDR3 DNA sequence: TGTGCCATCAGTGACGCAGGTCAGGGCGCAGATACGCAGTATTTT. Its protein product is CAISDAGQGADTQYF.

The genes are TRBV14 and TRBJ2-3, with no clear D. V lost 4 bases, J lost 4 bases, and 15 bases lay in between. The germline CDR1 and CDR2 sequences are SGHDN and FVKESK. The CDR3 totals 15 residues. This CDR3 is CASSLVRLGSDTQYF. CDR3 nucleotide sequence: TGTGCCAGCAGCCTAGTCCGTCTGGGGTCAGATACGCAGTATTTT.

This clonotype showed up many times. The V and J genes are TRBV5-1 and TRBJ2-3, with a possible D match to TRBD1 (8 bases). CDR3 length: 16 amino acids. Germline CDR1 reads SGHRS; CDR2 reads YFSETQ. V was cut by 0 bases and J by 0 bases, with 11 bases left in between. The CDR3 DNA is TGCGCCAGCAGCTTGGACAGGGGGGGTAGCACAGATACGCAGTATTTT. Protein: CASSLDRGGSTDTQYF.

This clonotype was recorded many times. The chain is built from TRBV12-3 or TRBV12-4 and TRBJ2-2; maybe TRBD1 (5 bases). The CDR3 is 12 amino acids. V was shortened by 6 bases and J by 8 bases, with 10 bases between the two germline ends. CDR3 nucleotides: TGTGCCAGCAGCCTGCAGGGTGGGGAGCTGTTTTTT. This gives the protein CASSLQGGELFF.

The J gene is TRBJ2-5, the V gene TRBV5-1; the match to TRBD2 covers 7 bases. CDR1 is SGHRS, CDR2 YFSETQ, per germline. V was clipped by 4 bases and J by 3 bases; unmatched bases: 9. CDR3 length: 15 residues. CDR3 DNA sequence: TGCGCCAGCAGCCCGCAGGCTAGCGGTGAAGAGACCCAGTACTTC. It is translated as CASSPQASGEETQYF.

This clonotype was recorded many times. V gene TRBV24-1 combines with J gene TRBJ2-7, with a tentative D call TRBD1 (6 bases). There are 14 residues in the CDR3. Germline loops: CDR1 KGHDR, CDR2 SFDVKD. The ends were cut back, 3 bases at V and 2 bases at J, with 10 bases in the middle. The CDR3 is CATSDGGQTYEQYF. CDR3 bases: TGTGCCACCAGTGATGGAGGACAGACCTACGAGCAGTACTTC.

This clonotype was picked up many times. As DNA, the CDR3 is TGTGCCAGCAGTTACTCGACAGGCAATTCACCCCTCCACTTT. Encoded protein: CASSYSTGNSPLHF. The V call is TRBV6-5, the J call TRBJ1-6; a weak D match, TRBD1 (6 bases). The CDR3 runs to 14 residues. V lost 0 bases and J 7 bases, leaving 7 bases between the germline ends. The germline CDR1 and CDR2 sequences are MNHEY and SVGAGI.

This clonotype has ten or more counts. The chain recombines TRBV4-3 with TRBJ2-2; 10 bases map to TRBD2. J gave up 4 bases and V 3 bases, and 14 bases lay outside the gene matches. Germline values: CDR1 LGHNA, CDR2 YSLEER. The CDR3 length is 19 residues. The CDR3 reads CASSQLTLFSGRLTGELFF. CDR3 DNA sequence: TGCGCCAGCAGCCAGCTTACCCTCTTTAGCGGGAGGCTCACCGGGGAGCTGTTTTTT.

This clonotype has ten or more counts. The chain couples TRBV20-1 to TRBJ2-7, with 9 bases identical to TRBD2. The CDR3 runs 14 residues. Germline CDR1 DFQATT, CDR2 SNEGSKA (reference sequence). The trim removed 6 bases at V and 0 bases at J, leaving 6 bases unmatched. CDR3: CSAVGSGSSYEQYF. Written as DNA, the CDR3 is TGCAGTGCGGTAGGTAGCGGGAGCTCCTACGAGCAGTACTTC.